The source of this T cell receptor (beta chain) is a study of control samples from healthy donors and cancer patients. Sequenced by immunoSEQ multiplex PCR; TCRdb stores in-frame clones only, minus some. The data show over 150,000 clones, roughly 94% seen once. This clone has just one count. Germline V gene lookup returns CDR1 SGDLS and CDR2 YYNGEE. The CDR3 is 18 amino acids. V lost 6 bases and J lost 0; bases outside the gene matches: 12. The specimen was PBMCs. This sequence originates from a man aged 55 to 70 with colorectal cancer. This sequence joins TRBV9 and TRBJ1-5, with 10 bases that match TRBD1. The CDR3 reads CASTKPGTGALSNQPQHF. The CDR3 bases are TGTGCCAGCACCAAACCCGGGACAGGGGCCCTTAGCAATCAGCCCCAGCATTTT.